Following are 18 T cell receptor beta chains from one sample sequenced in a study of low-dose radiotherapy and immunotherapy resistance in tumors. Priming of first-strand cDNA relied on TRAV- and TRBV-specific primers (covering alpha and beta chains). The PCR that amplified TCRs ran for 20 cycles, relying on a constant-region primer and a V-primer adapter. TCRdb processed the reads anew with MiXCR; each CDR3 protein has one entry. Of 16,000 or so distinct CDR3 sequences listed, less than 85% are singletons. The receptors here all came from a human donor with advanced metastatic prostate, ovarian, gallbladder or colorectal cancer (not recorded which). This table probably holds off-target reads from a library built for another chain.

This clonotype was detected only a few times. The rearrangement uses TRBV6-1 and TRBJ2-7; 7 bases fit TRBD1. Germline trimming cut 1 base from V and 1 base from J; bases unmatched to any gene: 10. The CDR3 runs 17 residues. The germline V gene has CDR1 MNHNS and CDR2 SASEGT. CDR3 protein: CASSEVFPGTDSYEQYF. The CDR3 DNA follows: TGTGCCAGCAGTGAAGTTTTCCCGGGGACAGATTCCTACGAGCAGTACTTC.

DNA of the CDR3: TGCAGCGCCGGTCACCTACAGGGCCGGGCTAGCACAGATACGCAGTATTTT. Translating gives CSAGHLQGRASTDTQYF. The rearrangement joins TRBV29-1 to TRBJ2-3; D might be TRBD1 (6 bases). The length of the CDR3 is 17 residues. Germline V gives CDR1 SQVTM, CDR2 ANQGSEA. Trimming took off 7 bases at V and 0 bases at J, with 23 bases between the two ends.

This chain links TRBV18 with TRBJ2-3; 10 nucleotides match TRBD2. CDR1 is KGHSH, CDR2 LQKENI, per germline. The CDR3 has 18 residues. After removal of 2 bases from V and 2 bases from J, the junction contained 10 bases not matched to a gene. CDR3 region: CASSPSRASGSVTDTQYF. The CDR3 region has the DNA TGTGCCAGCTCACCATCCAGGGCTAGCGGGAGTGTCACAGATACGCAGTATTTT. Filled out from reference TRBV18 and TRBJ2-3, the complete variable domain reads NAGVMQNPRHLVRRRGQEARLRCSPMKGHSHVYWYRQLPEEGLKFMVYLQKENIIDESGMPKERFSAEFPKEGPSILRIQQVVRGDSAAYFCASSPSRASGSVTDTQYFGPGTRLTVL.

This CDR3 is CASTPPGGRNTEAFF. The CDR3 DNA follows: TGTGCCAGCACCCCCCCGGGGGGTAGGAACACTGAAGCTTTCTTT. The gene calls are TRBV28 and TRBJ1-1; D is possibly TRBD1 (5 bases). In germline, CDR1 is MDHEN, CDR2 SYDVKM. The CDR3 covers 15 residues. Trimming stripped 7 bases from V and 1 base from J, with 16 bases between.

V and J are TRBV28 and TRBJ1-1; a weak D match, TRBD1 (5 bases). Between the trimmed V and J ends, which lost 2 bases and 4 bases, there was a span of 20 bases. The CDR3 covers 17 residues. Germline V CDR1 and CDR2: MDHEN, SYDVKM. CDR3 nucleotides: TGTGCCAGCAGTTTAGCGTGGAGGGGATCACTGGGCACTGAAGCTTTCTTT. Protein sequence: CASSLAWRGSLGTEAFF. Full variable domain (missing parts from reference TRBV28 and TRBJ1-1): DVKVTQSSRYLVKRTGEKVFLECVQDMDHENMFWYRQDPGLGLRLIYFSYDVKMKEKGDIPEGYSVSREKKERFSLILESASTNQTSMYLCASSLAWRGSLGTEAFFGQGTRLTVV.

The V gene is TRBV11-3, the J gene TRBJ2-1, with D hard to call. This CDR3 is 13 amino acids long. Germline CDR1 SGHNT, CDR2 YENEEA. V was clipped by 3 bases and J by 9 bases, with 12 bases between them. Written as DNA, the CDR3 is TGTGCCAGCAGCTTGGCGACCAACGGTGAGCAGTTCTTC. Translated, it gives CASSLATNGEQFF. Filled out from reference TRBV11-3 and TRBJ2-1, the complete variable domain reads EAGVVQSPRYKIIEKKQPVAFWCNPISGHNTLYWYLQNLGQGPELLIRYENEEAVDDSQLPKDRFSAERLKGVDSTLKIQPAELGDSAVYLCASSLATNGEQFFGPGTRLTVL.

This chain's CDR3 is CASTWGWQGETEAFF. Written as DNA, the CDR3 is TGTGCCAGCACTTGGGGGTGGCAGGGGGAAACTGAAGCTTTCTTT. The chain combines TRBV19 with TRBJ1-1, with TRBD1 identical over 7 bases. Germline V lookup: CDR1 LNHDA, CDR2 SQIVND (reference sequence). V lost 9 bases and J lost 5; bases outside the gene matches: 15. The CDR3 spans 15 residues.

The chain combines TRBV6-2 or TRBV6-3 with TRBJ2-4, with a possible D match to TRBD2 (5 bases). The V end was cut by 5 bases, the J end by 8 bases, with 7 bases between. The CDR3 covers 11 residues. Germline-derived CDR1 and CDR2 are MNHEY and SVGEGT. The CDR3 DNA is TGTGCCAGCAGTCCCGGGGACATTCAGTACTTC. Residues: CASSPGDIQYF.

The chain combines TRBV7-2 with TRBJ2-7; 10 positions match TRBD1. V trimming: 4 bases; J trimming: 7 bases; junction bases outside the gene matches: 10. The CDR3 is 15 amino acids. Germline CDR1 SGHTA, CDR2 FQGNSA. This chain's CDR3 is CASSSRQGAFWEQYF. DNA of the CDR3: TGTGCCAGCAGCTCGAGACAGGGGGCGTTTTGGGAGCAGTACTTC.

This clonotype was counted a single time. V gene TRBV7-9 combines with J gene TRBJ1-1, with TRBD1 matching 7 bases. The CDR3 is 14 residues long. Trimming cost V 6 bases and J 5 bases; bases outside gene matches: 9. Germline V gene data show CDR1 as SEHNR and CDR2 as FQNEAQ (reference sequence). As DNA, the CDR3 is TGTGCCAGCAGAATAACAGGGGTAGGGACTGAAGCTTTCTTT. Its protein product is CASRITGVGTEAFF.

This clonotype showed up just once. The chain is built from TRBV5-6 and TRBJ1-1; the D is unclear. This CDR3 is 16 amino acids long. Germline V lookup: CDR1 SGHDT, CDR2 YYEEEE. V dropped 0 bases and J dropped 0 bases, with 12 bases sitting between them. CDR3 residues: CASSLALGSLNTEAFF. CDR3 in DNA: TGTGCCAGCAGCTTGGCCTTGGGCTCCTTGAACACTGAAGCTTTCTTT.

The rearrangement joins TRBV2 to TRBJ2-1; TRBD2 agrees at 11 bases. This CDR3 contains 16 residues. V dropped 4 bases and J dropped 1; count of bases not matched to a gene: 3. CDR1 is SNHLY and CDR2 is FYNNEI in the germline V gene. CDR3 DNA: TGTGCCAGCAGTGGGGGGACTAGCGGTTCCTACAATGAGCAGTTCTTC. This sequence encodes CASSGGTSGSYNEQFF.

The J gene is TRBJ2-1, the V gene TRBV9; no definite D call. CDR3 length: 11 amino acids. Deletions cut 4 bases from V and 5 bases from J, with 4 bases between. Per germline, CDR1 SGDLS and CDR2 YYNGEE. The CDR3: CASSQNNEQFF. CDR3 sequence (DNA): TGTGCCAGCAGCCAGAACAATGAGCAGTTCTTC.

This chain joins TRBV10-3 and TRBJ1-2; 9 nucleotides match TRBD1. The CDR3 sequence is 15 residues long. Trimming took 6 bases from V and 5 from J; bases not matched to a gene: 10. CDR1 and CDR2 (germline): ENHRY, SYGVKD. The chain's CDR3 is CAIRRLSTGGYGYTF. CDR3 nucleotides: TGTGCCATCAGGCGACTCTCGACAGGGGGGTATGGCTACACCTTC.

The chain carries TRBV28 and TRBJ2-5; D ambiguous. V dropped 5 bases and J dropped 4 bases, with 11 bases sitting between them. From germline, CDR1 is MDHEN and CDR2 SYDVKM. The CDR3 length is 13 residues. The CDR3 sequence: CASSERLPETQYF. CDR3 bases: TGTGCCAGCAGTGAGAGGCTCCCAGAGACCCAGTACTTC.

The chain carries TRBV5-6 and TRBJ2-3; D is possibly TRBD2 (5 bases). This CDR3 has 13 residues. The ends were cut back, 4 bases at V and 5 bases at J, with 11 bases in the middle. The germline V gene has CDR1 SGHDT and CDR2 YYEEEE. The CDR3 protein is CASSVDGVDTQYF. The DNA of the CDR3 is TGTGCCAGCAGCGTGGACGGGGTAGATACGCAGTATTTT.

This chain joins TRBV1 and TRBJ2-6; the DNA was not compared with TRBD2, the D call given in the table. TRBV1 is labeled a pseudogene. CDR3 length: 19 residues. CDR3 sequence (DNA): TGCGCCAGCAGCCACTTAGCGGGAGGCCCCGTGGGAGGGGCCAACGTCCTGACTTTC. Its translation is CASSHLAGGPVGGANVLTF.

The chain is built from TRBV28 and TRBJ1-2, with 7 bases fitting TRBD1. V shed 2 bases, J shed 3 bases, and the junction held 6 bases outside the gene matches. The CDR3 contains 15 residues. Germline V gene data show CDR1 as MDHEN and CDR2 as SYDVKM. This CDR3 is CASSLAGTVDYGYTF. As DNA, the CDR3 is TGTGCCAGCAGTTTAGCGGGGACAGTAGACTATGGCTACACCTTC.